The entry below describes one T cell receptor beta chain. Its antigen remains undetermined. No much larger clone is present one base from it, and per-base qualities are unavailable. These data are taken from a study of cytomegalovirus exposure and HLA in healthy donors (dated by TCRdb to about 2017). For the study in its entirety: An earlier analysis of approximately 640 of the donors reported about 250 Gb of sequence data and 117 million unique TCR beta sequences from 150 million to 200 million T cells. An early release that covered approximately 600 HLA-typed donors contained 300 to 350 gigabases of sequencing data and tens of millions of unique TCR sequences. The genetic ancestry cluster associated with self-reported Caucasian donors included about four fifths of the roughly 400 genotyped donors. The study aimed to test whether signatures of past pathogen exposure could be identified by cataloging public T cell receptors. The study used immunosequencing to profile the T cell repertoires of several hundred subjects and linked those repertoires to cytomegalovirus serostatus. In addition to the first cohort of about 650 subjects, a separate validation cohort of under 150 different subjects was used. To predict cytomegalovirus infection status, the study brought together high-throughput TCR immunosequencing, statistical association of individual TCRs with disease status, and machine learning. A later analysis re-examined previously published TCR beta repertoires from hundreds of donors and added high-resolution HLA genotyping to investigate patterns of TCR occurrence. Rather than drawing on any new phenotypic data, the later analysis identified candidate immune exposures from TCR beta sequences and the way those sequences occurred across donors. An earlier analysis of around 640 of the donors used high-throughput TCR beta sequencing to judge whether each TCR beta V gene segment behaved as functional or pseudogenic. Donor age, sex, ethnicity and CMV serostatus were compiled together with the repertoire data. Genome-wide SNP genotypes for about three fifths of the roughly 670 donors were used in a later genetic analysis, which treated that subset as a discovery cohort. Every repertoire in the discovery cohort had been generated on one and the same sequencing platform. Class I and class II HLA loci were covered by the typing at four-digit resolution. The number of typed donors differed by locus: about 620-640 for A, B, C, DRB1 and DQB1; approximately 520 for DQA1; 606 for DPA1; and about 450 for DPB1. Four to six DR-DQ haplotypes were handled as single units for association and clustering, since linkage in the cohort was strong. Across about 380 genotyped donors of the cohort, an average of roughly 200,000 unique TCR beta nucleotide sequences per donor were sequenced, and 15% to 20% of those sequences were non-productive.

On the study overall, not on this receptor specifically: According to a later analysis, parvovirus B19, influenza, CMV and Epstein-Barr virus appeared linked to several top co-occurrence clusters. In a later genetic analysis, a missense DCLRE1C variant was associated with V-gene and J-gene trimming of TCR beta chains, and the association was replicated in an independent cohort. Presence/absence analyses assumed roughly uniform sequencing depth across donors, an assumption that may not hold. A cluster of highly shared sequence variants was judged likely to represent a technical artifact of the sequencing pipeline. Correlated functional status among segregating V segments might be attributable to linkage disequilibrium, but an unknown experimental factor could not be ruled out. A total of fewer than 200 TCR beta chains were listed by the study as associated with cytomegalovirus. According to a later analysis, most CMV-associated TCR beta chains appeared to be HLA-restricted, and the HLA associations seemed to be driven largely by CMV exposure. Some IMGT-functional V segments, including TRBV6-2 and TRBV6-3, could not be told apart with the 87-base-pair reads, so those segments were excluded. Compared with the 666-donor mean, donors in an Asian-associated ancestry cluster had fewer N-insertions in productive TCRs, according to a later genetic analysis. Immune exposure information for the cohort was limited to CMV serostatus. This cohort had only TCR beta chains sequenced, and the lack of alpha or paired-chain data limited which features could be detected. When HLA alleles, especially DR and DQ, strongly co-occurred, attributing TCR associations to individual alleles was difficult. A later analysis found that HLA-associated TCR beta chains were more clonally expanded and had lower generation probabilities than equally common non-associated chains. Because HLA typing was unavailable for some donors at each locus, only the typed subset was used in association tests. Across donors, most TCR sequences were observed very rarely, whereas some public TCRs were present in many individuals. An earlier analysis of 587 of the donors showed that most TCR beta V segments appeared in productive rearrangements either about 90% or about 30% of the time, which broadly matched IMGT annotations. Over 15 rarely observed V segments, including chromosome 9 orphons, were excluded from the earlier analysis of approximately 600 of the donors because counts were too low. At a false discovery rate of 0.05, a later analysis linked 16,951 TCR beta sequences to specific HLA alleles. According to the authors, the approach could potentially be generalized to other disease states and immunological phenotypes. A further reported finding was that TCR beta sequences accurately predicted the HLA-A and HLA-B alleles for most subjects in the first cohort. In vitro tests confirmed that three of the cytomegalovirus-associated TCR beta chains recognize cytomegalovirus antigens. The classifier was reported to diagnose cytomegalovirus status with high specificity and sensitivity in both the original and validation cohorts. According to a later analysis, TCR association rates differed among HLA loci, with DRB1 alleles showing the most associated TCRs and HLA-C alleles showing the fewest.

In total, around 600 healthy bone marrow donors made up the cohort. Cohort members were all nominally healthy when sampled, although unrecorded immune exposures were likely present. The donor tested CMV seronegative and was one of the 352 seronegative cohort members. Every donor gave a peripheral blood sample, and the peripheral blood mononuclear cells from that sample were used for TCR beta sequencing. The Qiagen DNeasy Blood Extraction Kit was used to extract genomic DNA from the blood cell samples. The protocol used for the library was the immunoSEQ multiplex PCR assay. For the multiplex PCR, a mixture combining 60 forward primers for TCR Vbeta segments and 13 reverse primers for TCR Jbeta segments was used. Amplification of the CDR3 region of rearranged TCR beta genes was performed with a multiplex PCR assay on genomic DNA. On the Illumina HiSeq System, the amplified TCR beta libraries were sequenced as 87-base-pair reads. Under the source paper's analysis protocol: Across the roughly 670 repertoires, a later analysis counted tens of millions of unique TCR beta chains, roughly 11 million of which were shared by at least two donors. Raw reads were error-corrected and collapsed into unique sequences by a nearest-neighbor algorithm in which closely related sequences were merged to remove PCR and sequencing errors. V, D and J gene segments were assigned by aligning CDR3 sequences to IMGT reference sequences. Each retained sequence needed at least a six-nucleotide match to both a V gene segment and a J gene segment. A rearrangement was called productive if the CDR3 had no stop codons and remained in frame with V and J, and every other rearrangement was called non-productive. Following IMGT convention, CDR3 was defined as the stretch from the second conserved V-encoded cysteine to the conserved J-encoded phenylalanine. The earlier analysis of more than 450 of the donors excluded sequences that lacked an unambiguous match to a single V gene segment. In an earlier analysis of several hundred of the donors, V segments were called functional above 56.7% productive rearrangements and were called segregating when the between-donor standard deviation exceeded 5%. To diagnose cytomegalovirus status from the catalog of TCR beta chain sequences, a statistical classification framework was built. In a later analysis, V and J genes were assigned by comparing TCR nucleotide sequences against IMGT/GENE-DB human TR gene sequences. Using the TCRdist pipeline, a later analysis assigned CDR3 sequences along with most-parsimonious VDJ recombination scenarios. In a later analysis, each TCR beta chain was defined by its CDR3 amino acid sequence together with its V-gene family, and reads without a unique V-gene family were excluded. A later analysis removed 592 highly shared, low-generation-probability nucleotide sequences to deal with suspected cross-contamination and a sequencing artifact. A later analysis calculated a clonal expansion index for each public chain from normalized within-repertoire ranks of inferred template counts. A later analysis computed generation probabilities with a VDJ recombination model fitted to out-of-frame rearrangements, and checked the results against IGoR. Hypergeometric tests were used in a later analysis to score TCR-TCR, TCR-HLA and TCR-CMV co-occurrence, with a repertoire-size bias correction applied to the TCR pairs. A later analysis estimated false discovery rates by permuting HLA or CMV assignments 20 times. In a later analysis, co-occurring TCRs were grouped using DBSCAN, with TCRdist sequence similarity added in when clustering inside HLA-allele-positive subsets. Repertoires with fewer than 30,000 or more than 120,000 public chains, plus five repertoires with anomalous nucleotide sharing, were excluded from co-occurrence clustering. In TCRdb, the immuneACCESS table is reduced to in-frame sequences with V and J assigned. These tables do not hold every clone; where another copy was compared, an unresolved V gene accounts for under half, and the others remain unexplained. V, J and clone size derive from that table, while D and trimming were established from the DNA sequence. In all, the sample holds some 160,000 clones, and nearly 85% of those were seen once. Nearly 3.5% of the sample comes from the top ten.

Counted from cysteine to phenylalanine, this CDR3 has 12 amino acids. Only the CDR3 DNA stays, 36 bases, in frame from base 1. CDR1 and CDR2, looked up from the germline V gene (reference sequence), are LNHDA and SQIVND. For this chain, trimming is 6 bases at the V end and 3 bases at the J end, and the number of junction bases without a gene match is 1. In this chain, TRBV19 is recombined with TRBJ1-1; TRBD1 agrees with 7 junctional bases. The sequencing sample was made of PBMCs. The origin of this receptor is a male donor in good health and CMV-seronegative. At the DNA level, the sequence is TGTGCCAGTAGAACAGGGGACACTGAAGCTTTCTTT. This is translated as CASRTGDTEAFF.